The rows below give T cell receptor beta chains drawn from one sample of a study of T cells in Graves' hyperthyroidism and ophthalmopathy. MiXCR, applied by TCRdb to the multiplex PCR reads, yields one record per CDR3 protein. The repertoire holds some 620,000 distinct CDR3 sequences, 15% to 20% seen once, with 3.5% to 4% in the top ten. The specimen was blood. These receptor sequences come from a woman in her twenties or thirties with Graves' hyperthyroidism. The CDR3 runs from the conserved cysteine through the conserved F or W. The D gene is left open where the match is weak. Not all rows give a size; the values are once, few, many and, for expanded clones, a class.

J: TRBJ2-7
length: 16
V: TRBV28
D: TRBD2
size: few
DNA: TGTGCCAGCAGTCCCCAAGGACTAGCGGGAAGGTACGAGCAGTACTTC
CDR3: CASSPQGLAGRYEQYF

J: TRBJ2-2
length: 12
V: TRBV7-7
D: .
size: few
DNA: TGTGCTAGCAGCGTCTGGGCCGGGGAGCTGTTTTTT
CDR3: CASSVWAGELFF

J: TRBJ1-3
length: 14
V: TRBV6-1
D: .
size: few
DNA: TGTGCCAGCAGGCTCCGGGGGACAGGAAACACCATATATTTT
CDR3: CASRLRGTGNTIYF

J: TRBJ1-5
length: 12
V: TRBV28
D: .
size: many
DNA: TGTGCCACCTCTCCAGGGAATCAGCCCCAGCATTTT
CDR3: CATSPGNQPQHF

J: TRBJ2-1
length: 12
V: TRBV7-2
D: TRBD2
size: few
DNA: TGTGCCAGCAGCTGGATGGGGCGGGAGGTGTTCTTC
CDR3: CASSWMGREVFF

J: TRBJ2-1
length: 16
V: TRBV20-1
D: TRBD2
size: few
DNA: TGCAGTGCTAGAGGCTACGGGCGGGGGACCTACAATGAGCAGTTCTTC
CDR3: CSARGYGRGTYNEQFF

J: TRBJ2-3
length: 16
V: TRBV9
D: .
size: .
DNA: TGTGCCAGCAGCTCCTCGGGTAGCGGAGGCACAGATACGCAGTATTTT
CDR3: CASSSSGSGGTDTQYF

J: TRBJ2-2
length: 14
V: TRBV29-1
D: .
size: .
DNA: TGCAGCGTTGGCAGGGACACTGGAACCGGGGAGCTGTTTTTT
CDR3: CSVGRDTGTGELFF

J: TRBJ1-2
length: 13
V: TRBV29-1
D: .
size: .
DNA: TGCAGCGTTTGGGGGGAGGAGGGAGATGGCTACACCTTC
CDR3: CSVWGEEGDGYTF

J: TRBJ2-7
length: 14
V: TRBV12-3/TRBV12-4
D: .
size: many
DNA: TGTGCCAGCAACCACGGAGATGGCTCCTACGAGCAGTACTTC
CDR3: CASNHGDGSYEQYF

J: TRBJ2-7
length: 14
V: TRBV25-1
D: TRBD1
size: many
DNA: TGTGCCAGCAGTAATGACAGGGGTTTCCACGAGCAGTACTTC
CDR3: CASSNDRGFHEQYF

J: TRBJ1-1
length: 13
V: TRBV5-1
D: .
size: many
DNA: TGCGCCAGCAGCCACGGACGGGACACTGAAGCTTTCTTT
CDR3: CASSHGRDTEAFF

J: TRBJ2-7
length: 13
V: TRBV28
D: .
size: many
DNA: TGTGCCAGCAACAGGGACGTGCCCTACGAGCAGTACTTC
CDR3: CASNRDVPYEQYF

J: TRBJ2-3
length: 16
V: TRBV5-8
D: TRBD2
size: many
DNA: TGTGCCAGCAGCTTGGGAGGACTAGCGGACACAGATACGCAGTATTTT
CDR3: CASSLGGLADTDTQYF

J: TRBJ1-4
length: 13
V: TRBV20-1
D: .
size: few
DNA: TGCAGTGCTTATAAGGGGTTCTCAGAAAAACTGTTTTTT
CDR3: CSAYKGFSEKLFF

J: TRBJ1-1
length: 14
V: TRBV27
D: .
size: many
DNA: TGTGCCAGCAGTCCTTTTGGGATAAACACTGAAGCTTTCTTT
CDR3: CASSPFGINTEAFF

J: TRBJ2-2
length: 12
V: TRBV9
D: .
size: .
DNA: TGTGCCAGCAGCGTTTGGACCGGGGAGCTGTTTTTT
CDR3: CASSVWTGELFF

J: TRBJ2-3
length: 15
V: TRBV5-1
D: .
size: many
DNA: TGCGCCAGCAGCTTGGGGGCAGGGGTCGCAGATACGCAGTATTTT
CDR3: CASSLGAGVADTQYF

J: TRBJ2-7
length: 16
V: TRBV6-1
D: TRBD2
size: .
DNA: TGTGCCAGCAGTGCTCCTAGCGGCCGGTGGTACTACGAGCAGTACTTC
CDR3: CASSAPSGRWYYEQYF

J: TRBJ2-1
length: 14
V: TRBV19
D: .
size: once
DNA: TGTGCCAGTAGTAAGGTGGCGAAAAACAATGAGCAGTTCTTC
CDR3: CASSKVAKNNEQFF

J: TRBJ2-1
length: 12
V: TRBV11-2
D: .
size: many
DNA: TGTGCCAGCAGCTTAAATATTCATGAGCAGTTCTTC
CDR3: CASSLNIHEQFF

J: TRBJ2-1
length: 10
V: TRBV20-1
D: .
size: many
DNA: TGCAGTGTCGAAACTAATGAGCAGTTCTTC
CDR3: CSVETNEQFF

J: TRBJ2-3
length: 14
V: TRBV5-1
D: .
size: many
DNA: TGCGCCAGCAGCTTTCTCGGCGGGGCAGATACGCAGTATTTT
CDR3: CASSFLGGADTQYF

J: TRBJ1-2
length: 14
V: TRBV4-1
D: TRBD1
size: few
DNA: TGCGCCAGCAGTCTCCGGGACAGCGTCTATGGCTACACCTTC
CDR3: CASSLRDSVYGYTF

J: TRBJ2-1
length: 13
V: TRBV20-1
D: .
size: few
DNA: TGCAGTGCTAGTGCTGGTCCCTACAATGAGCAGTTCTTC
CDR3: CSASAGPYNEQFF

J: TRBJ2-7
length: 16
V: TRBV7-8
D: .
size: many
DNA: TGTGCCAGCAGCTTAGCTCATGGGCGGGACGGCGACGAGCAGTACTTC
CDR3: CASSLAHGRDGDEQYF

J: TRBJ2-2
length: 15
V: TRBV28
D: .
size: .
DNA: TGTGCCAGCAGTACCCGCCGGGGGAACACCGGGGAGCTGTTTTTT
CDR3: CASSTRRGNTGELFF

J: TRBJ2-5
length: 15
V: TRBV3-1
D: .
size: many
DNA: TGTGCCAGCAGCCAAGTCGTTACCGGCCGGGAGACCCAGTACTTC
CDR3: CASSQVVTGRETQYF

J: TRBJ2-3
length: 17
V: TRBV19
D: .
size: few
DNA: TGTGCCAGTAGTATAGATCACGGGGTAGGCGACACAGATACGCAGTATTTT
CDR3: CASSIDHGVGDTDTQYF

J: TRBJ2-1
length: 10
V: TRBV30
D: .
size: .
DNA: TGTGCCTGGAGGGCCGTTGAGCAGTTCTTC
CDR3: CAWRAVEQFF

J: TRBJ2-7
length: 16
V: TRBV20-1
D: .
size: few
DNA: TGCAGTGCTAGAGATTTTGCTAGGCCTTACTCCTACGAGCAGTACTTC
CDR3: CSARDFARPYSYEQYF

J: TRBJ2-3
length: 13
V: TRBV2
D: .
size: .
DNA: TGTGCCAGCAGTGAGAGGCACACAGATACGCAGTATTTT
CDR3: CASSERHTDTQYF

J: TRBJ2-7
length: 12
V: TRBV11-2
D: .
size: .
DNA: TGTGCCAGCAGCTTGGACAGCGTGGAGCAGTACTTC
CDR3: CASSLDSVEQYF

J: TRBJ2-7
length: 17
V: TRBV28
D: TRBD2
size: .
DNA: TGTGCCAGCAGTTCCATTCCACGGACTAGCGGGAGGGTTGAACAGTACTTC
CDR3: CASSSIPRTSGRVEQYF

J: TRBJ2-1
length: 15
V: TRBV11-3
D: TRBD2
size: many
DNA: TGTGCCAGCAGCACGGTAGCGGGAGGGCGCAATGAGCAGTTCTTC
CDR3: CASSTVAGGRNEQFF

J: TRBJ1-5
length: 14
V: TRBV28
D: .
size: many
DNA: TGTGCCAGCAGGGGAGGGGAAGGTGCTCAGCCCCAGCATTTT
CDR3: CASRGGEGAQPQHF

J: TRBJ2-7
length: 13
V: TRBV29-1
D: .
size: many
DNA: TGCAGCGTTTTCCTCACTTCCTCCTACGAGCAGTACTTC
CDR3: CSVFLTSSYEQYF

J: TRBJ1-3
length: 16
V: TRBV27
D: .
size: .
DNA: TGTGCCAGCAGTTCACTAGGGGGGACATCTGGAAACACCATATATTTT
CDR3: CASSSLGGTSGNTIYF

J: TRBJ1-4
length: 15
V: TRBV19
D: .
size: .
DNA: TGTGCCAGTAGTACTCTGGACAGCAATAATGAAAAACTGTTTTTT
CDR3: CASSTLDSNNEKLFF

J: TRBJ1-2
length: 13
V: TRBV5-5
D: TRBD1
size: many
DNA: TGTGCCAGCAGCACCGGACAGGGAAAAGGCTACACCTTC
CDR3: CASSTGQGKGYTF

J: TRBJ2-7
length: 13
V: TRBV28
D: TRBD1
size: many
DNA: TGTGCCAGCACCCCGGGACAGGGTGGCGAGCAGTACTTC
CDR3: CASTPGQGGEQYF